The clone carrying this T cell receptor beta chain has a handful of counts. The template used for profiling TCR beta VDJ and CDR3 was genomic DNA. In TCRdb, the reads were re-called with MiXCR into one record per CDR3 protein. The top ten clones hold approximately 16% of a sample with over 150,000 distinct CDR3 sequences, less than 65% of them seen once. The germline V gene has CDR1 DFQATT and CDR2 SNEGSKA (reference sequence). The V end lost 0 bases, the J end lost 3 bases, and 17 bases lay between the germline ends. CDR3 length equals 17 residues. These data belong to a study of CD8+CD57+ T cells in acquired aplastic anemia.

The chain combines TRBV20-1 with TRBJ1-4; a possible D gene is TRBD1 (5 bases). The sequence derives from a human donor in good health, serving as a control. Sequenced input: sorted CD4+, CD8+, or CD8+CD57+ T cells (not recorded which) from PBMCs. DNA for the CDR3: TGCAGTGCTAGAGATGGGGCGGGGAACCTGTCTAATGAAAAACTGTTTTTT. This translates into CSARDGAGNLSNEKLFF.